This T cell receptor (beta chain) was captured in a study of shared clonotypes between healthy human individuals. Trimming shortened V by 7 bases and J by 5 bases, and 15 bases separated the two germline ends. Germline V gene sequence: CDR1 SGHRS, CDR2 YFSETQ. This CDR3 contains 14 residues. Sequencing used immunoSEQ multiplex PCR; TCRdb keeps in-frame clones, though not all of them. The table records around 750,000 clones, over 65% of them present only once. There were only Caucasian adults among the donors, and all lived in Nashville, Tennessee. What was sequenced was memory CD4+ T cells sorted from blood. As to subset: CD45RA-negative fraction. The chain uses TRBV5-1 and TRBJ1-4; a possible D gene is TRBD1 (5 bases). The clonotype comes from a woman in her twenties or thirties in good health. CDR3: CASGRDGINEKLFF. The CDR3 nucleotides read TGCGCCAGCGGCCGGGACGGAATAAATGAAAAACTGTTTTTT.